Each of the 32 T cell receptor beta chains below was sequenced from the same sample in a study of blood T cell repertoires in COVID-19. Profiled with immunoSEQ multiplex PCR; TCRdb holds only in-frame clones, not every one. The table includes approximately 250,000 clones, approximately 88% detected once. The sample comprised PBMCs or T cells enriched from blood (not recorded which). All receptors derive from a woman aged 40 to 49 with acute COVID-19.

In DNA, the CDR3 is TGTGCCAGCAGCTCCGGACAGGAAAACATTCAGTACTTC. Its protein is CASSSGQENIQYF. This rearrangement joins TRBV11-2 to TRBJ2-4; 7 bases align to TRBD1. CDR1 and CDR2 from the germline V gene are SGHAT and FQNNGV. V lost 4 bases and J lost 5; bases outside the gene matches: 2. The CDR3 spans 13 residues. The full variable domain, its missing parts supplied by reference TRBV11-2 and TRBJ2-4, is EAGVAQSPRYKIIEKRQSVAFWCNPISGHATLYWYQQILGQGPKLLIQFQNNGVVDDSQLPKDRFSAERLKGVDSTLKIQPAKLEDSAVYLCASSSGQENIQYFGAGTRLSVL.

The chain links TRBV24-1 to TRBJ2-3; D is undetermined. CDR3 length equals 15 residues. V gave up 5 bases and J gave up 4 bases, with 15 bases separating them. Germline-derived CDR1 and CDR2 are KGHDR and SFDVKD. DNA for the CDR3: TGTGCCACCAGTGCAGACTCTCCGACCCCAGATACGCAGTATTTT. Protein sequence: CATSADSPTPDTQYF.

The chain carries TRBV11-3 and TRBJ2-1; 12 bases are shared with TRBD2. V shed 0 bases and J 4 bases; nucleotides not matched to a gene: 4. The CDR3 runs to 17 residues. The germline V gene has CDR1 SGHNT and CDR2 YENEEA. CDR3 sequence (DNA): TGTGCCAGCAGCTTAGACTCCCTAGCGGGAGGGTACAATGAGCAGTTCTTC. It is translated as CASSLDSLAGGYNEQFF. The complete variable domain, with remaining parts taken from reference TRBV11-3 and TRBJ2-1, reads EAGVVQSPRYKIIEKKQPVAFWCNPISGHNTLYWYLQNLGQGPELLIRYENEEAVDDSQLPKDRFSAERLKGVDSTLKIQPAELGDSAVYLCASSLDSLAGGYNEQFFGPGTRLTVL.

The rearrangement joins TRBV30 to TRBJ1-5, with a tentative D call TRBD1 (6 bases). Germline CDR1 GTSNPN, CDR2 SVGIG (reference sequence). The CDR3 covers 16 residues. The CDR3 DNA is TGTGCGTATTCCCGGGGGGGCTCCGAAAGCAATCAGCCCCAGCATTTT. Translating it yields CAYSRGGSESNQPQHF.

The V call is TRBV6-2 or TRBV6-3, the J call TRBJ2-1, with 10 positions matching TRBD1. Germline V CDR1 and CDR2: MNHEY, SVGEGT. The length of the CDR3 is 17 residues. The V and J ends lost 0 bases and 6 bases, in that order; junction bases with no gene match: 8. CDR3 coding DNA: TGTGCCAGCAGTTACTCGAGTGCTCGACAGGGGGCCAATGAGCAGTTCTTC. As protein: CASSYSSARQGANEQFF.

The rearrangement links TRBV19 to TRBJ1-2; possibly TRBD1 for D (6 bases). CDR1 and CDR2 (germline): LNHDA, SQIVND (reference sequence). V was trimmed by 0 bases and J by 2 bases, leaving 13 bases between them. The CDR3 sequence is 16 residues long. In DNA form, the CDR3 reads TGTGCCAGTAGTATAGATCGGGCAGGGGCGAACTATGGCTACACCTTC. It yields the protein CASSIDRAGANYGYTF.

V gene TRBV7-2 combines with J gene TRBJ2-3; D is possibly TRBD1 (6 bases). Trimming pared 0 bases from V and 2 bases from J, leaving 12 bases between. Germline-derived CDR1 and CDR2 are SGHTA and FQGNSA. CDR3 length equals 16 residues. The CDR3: CASSLAWGHLTDTQYF. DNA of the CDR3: TGTGCCAGCAGCTTAGCGTGGGGACACCTCACAGATACGCAGTATTTT.

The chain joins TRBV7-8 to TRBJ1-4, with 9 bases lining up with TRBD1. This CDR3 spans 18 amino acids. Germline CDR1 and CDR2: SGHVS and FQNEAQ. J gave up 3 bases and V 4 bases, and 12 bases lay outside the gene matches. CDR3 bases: TGTGCCAGCAGCTCCGGACAGGGGACCCCCACAGCTAATGAAAAACTGTTTTTT. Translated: CASSSGQGTPTANEKLFF.

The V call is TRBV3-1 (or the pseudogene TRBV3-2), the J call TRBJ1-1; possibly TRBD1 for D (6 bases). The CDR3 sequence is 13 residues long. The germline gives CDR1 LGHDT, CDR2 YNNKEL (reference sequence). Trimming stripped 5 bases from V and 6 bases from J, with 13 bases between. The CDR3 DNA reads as TGTGCCAGCAGCTATGGACAGCGGTCTGAAGCTTTCTTT. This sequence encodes CASSYGQRSEAFF.

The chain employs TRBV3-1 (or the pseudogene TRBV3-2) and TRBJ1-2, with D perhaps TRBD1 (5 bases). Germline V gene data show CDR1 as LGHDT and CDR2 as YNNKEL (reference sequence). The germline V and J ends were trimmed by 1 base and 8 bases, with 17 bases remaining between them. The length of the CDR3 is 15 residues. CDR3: CASSQGRRGSEGYTF. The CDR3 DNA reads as TGTGCCAGCAGCCAAGGACGTCGGGGGTCTGAGGGCTACACCTTC.

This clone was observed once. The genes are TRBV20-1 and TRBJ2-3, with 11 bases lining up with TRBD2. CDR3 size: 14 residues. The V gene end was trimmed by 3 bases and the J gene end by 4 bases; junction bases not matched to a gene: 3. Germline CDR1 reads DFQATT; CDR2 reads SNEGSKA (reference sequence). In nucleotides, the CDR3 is TGCAGTGCTAGTATACTAGCGGGAGCAGATACGCAGTATTTT. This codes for CSASILAGADTQYF.

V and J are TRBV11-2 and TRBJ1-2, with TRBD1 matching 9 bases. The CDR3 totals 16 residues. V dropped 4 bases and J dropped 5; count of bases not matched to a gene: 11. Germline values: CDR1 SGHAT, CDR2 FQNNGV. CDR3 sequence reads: CASSSGQGGGWYGYTF. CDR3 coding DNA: TGTGCCAGCAGCTCGGGACAGGGCGGGGGGTGGTATGGCTACACCTTC.

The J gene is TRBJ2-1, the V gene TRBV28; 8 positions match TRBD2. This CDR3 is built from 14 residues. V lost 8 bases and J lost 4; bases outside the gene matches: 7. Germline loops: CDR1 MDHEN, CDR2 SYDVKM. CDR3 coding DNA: TGTGCCAGCTGCCGAGCGGGAGTGTACAATGAGCAGTTCTTC. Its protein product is CASCRAGVYNEQFF.

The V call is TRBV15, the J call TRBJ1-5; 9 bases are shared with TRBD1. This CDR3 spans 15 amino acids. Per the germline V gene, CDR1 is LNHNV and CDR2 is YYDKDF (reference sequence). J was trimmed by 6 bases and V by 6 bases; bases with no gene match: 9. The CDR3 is CATSSTQGARQPQHF. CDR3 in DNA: TGTGCCACCAGTAGTACACAGGGGGCACGTCAGCCCCAGCATTTT.

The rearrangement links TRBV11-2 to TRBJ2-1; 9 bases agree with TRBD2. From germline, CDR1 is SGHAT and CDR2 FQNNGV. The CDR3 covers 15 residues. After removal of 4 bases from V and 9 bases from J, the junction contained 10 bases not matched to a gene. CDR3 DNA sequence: TGTGCCAGCAGCTATACTAGCGGGTACGGTGGTGAGCAGTTCTTC. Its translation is CASSYTSGYGGEQFF. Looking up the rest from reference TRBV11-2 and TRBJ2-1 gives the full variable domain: EAGVAQSPRYKIIEKRQSVAFWCNPISGHATLYWYQQILGQGPKLLIQFQNNGVVDDSQLPKDRFSAERLKGVDSTLKIQPAKLEDSAVYLCASSYTSGYGGEQFFGPGTRLTVL.

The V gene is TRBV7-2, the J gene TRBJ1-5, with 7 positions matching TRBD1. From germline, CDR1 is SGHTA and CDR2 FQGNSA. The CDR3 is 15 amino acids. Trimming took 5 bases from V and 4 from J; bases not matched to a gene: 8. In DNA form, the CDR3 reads TGTGCCAGCAGCACTGAGACAGGGCCAAATCAGCCCCAGCATTTT. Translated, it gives CASSTETGPNQPQHF.

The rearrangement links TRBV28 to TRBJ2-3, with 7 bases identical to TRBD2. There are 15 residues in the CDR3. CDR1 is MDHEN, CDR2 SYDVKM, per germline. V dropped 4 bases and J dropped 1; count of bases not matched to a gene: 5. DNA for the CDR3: TGTGCCAGCAGTTCCCTGGCGGGAGGCACAGATACGCAGTATTTT. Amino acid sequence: CASSSLAGGTDTQYF.

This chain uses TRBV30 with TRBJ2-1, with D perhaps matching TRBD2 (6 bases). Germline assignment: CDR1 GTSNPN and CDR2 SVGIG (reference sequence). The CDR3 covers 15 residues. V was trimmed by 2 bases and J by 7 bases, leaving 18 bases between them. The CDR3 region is CAWSPLGGVGNEQFF. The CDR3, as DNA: TGTGCCTGGAGTCCCCTAGGAGGGGTGGGGAATGAGCAGTTCTTC.

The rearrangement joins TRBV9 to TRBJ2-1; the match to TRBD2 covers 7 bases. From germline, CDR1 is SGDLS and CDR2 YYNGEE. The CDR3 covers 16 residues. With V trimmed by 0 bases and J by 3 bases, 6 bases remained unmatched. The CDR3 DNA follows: TGTGCCAGCAGCGTAGGGGGAGGGAGGGACTACAATGAGCAGTTCTTC. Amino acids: CASSVGGGRDYNEQFF.

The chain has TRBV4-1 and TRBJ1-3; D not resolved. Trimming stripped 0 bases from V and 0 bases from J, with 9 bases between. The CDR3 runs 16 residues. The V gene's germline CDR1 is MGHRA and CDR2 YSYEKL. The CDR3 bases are TGCGCCAGCAGCCAAGAGGAGAAGTACTCTGGAAACACCATATATTTT. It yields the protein CASSQEEKYSGNTIYF.

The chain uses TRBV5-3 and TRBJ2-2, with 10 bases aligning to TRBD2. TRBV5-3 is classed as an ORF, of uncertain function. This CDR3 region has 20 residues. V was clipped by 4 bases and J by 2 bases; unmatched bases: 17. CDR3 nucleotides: TGTGCCAGAAGCCACCGGCGGCTAGCGGGAGTTGGCACTAACACCGGGGAGCTGTTTTTT. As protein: CARSHRRLAGVGTNTGELFF.

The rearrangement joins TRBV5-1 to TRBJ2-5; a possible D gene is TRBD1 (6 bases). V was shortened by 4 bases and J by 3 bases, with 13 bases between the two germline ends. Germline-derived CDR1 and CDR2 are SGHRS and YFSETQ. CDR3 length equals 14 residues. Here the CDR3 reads CASSPTGGEETQYF. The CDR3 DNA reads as TGCGCCAGCAGCCCGACAGGTGGGGAAGAGACCCAGTACTTC. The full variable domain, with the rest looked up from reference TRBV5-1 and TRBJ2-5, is KAGVTQTPRYLIKTRGQQVTLSCSPISGHRSVSWYQQTPGQGLQFLFEYFSETQRNKGNFPGRFSGRQFSNSRSEMNVSTLELGDSALYLCASSPTGGEETQYFGPGTRLLVL.

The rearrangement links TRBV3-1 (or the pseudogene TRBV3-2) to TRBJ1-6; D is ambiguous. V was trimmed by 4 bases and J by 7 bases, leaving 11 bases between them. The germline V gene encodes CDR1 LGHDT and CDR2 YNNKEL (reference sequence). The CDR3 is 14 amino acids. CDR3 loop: CASSPSTGNSPLHF. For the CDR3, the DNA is TGTGCCAGCAGCCCCTCGACGGGGAATTCACCCCTCCACTTT.

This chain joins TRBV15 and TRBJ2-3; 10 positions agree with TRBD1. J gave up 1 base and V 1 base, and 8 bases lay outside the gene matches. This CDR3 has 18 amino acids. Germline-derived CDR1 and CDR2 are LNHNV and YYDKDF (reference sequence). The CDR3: CATSRARTGTGGTDTQYF. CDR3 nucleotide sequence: TGTGCCACCAGCAGAGCCCGAACGGGGACAGGGGGCACAGATACGCAGTATTTT.

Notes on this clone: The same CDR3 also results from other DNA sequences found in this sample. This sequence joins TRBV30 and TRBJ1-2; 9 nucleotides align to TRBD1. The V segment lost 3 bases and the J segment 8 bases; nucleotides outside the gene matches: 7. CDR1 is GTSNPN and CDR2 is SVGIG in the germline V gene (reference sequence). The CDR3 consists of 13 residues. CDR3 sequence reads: CAWSEQGAGGYTF. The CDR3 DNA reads TGTGCCTGGAGCGAACAGGGGGCTGGCGGCTACACCTTC.

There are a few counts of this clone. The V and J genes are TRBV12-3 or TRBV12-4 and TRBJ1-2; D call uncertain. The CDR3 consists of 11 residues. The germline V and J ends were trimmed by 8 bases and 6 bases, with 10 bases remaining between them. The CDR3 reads CASGRLNGYTF. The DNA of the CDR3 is TGTGCCAGCGGAAGACTAAATGGCTACACCTTC.

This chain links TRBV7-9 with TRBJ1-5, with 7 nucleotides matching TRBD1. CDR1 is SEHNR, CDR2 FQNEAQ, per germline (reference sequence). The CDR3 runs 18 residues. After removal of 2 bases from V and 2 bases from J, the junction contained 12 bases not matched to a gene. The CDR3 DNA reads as TGTGCCAGCAGCTTAATGGACAGGCGGTCGTTGGGCAATCAGCCCCAGCATTTT. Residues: CASSLMDRRSLGNQPQHF.

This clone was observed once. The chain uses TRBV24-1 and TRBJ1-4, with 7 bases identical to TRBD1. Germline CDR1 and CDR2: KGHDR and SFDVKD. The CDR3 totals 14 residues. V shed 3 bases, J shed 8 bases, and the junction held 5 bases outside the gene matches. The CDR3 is CATSDGGTVEKLFF. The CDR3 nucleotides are TGTGCCACCAGTGATGGTGGGACAGTGGAAAAACTGTTTTTT.

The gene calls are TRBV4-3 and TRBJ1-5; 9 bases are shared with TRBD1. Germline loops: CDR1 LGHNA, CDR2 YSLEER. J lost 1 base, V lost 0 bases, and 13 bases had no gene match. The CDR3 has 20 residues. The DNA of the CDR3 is TGCGCCAGCAGCCAAGAAGTGGCGACAGGGGGGATTTCGAGCAATCAGCCCCAGCATTTT. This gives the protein CASSQEVATGGISSNQPQHF.

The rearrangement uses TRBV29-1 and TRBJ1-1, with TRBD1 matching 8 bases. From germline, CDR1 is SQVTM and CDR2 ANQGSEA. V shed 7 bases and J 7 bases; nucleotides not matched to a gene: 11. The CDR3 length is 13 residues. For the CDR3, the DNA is TGCAGCGCCACTACACAGGGGGACGGTGAAGCTTTCTTT. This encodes CSATTQGDGEAFF.

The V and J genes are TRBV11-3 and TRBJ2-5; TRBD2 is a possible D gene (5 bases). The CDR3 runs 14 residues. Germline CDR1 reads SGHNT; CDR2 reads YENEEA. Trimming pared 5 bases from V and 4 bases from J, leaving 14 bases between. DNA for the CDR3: TGTGCCAGCAGCAGGGTGGGAGAGGGAGAGACCCAGTACTTC. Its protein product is CASSRVGEGETQYF.

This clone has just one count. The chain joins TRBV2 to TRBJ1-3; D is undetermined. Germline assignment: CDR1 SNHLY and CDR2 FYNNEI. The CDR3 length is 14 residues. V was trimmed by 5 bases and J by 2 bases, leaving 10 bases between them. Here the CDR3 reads CASSKRPAGNTIYF. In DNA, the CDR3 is TGTGCCAGCAGTAAGCGGCCTGCTGGAAACACCATATATTTT.